The present T cell receptor beta chain was sequenced within a study of control samples from healthy donors and cancer patients. The germline CDR1 and CDR2 sequences are SQVTM and ANQGSEA. The CDR3 has 14 residues. The V end lost 2 bases, the J end lost 0 bases, and 7 bases lay between the germline ends. Produced via immunoSEQ multiplex PCR; TCRdb's table is partial and in-frame only. The sample has 400,000 to 450,000 clones, 80% to 95% seen once. The sample was PBMCs. V and J are TRBV29-1 and TRBJ2-2; D call uncertain. This receptor was identified in a middle-aged man with head and neck cancer. The CDR3 DNA reads as TGCAGCGTTGAATACCGGACGAACACCGGGGAGCTGTTTTTT. Residues: CSVEYRTNTGELFF.